One sample yielded the 9 T cell receptor beta chains listed below, sequenced in a study of shared clonotypes between healthy human individuals. Generated by immunoSEQ multiplex PCR, the TCRdb table keeps only in-frame clones and is missing some. The repertoire holds about a million clones, with about 70% as singletons. Sequencing input: memory CD4+ T cells sorted from blood. Subset reported: CD45RA-negative fraction. Every receptor here comes from a man aged 18 to 30 in good health.

The rearrangement links TRBV30 to TRBJ1-6; D is possibly TRBD1 (6 bases). Germline V gene lookup returns CDR1 GTSNPN and CDR2 SVGIG (reference sequence). The CDR3 is 15 amino acids. V dropped 1 base and J dropped 7 bases, with 14 bases sitting between them. CDR3 DNA sequence: TGTGCCTGGAGTGCAGGGGAGGGCTACAATTCACCCCTCCACTTT. Translation: CAWSAGEGYNSPLHF.

Concerning this clone: A much more abundant neighbour one base away suggests this may be a read error. The chain couples TRBV4-3 to TRBJ1-2; D call uncertain. The CDR3 loop spans 17 amino acids. V lost 1 base and J lost 2, with 17 bases in between. CDR1 LGHNA and CDR2 YSLEER come from the germline V gene. CDR3: CASSQVNPIRTNYGYTF. CDR3 DNA: TGCGCCAGCAGCCAAGTTAACCCTATCAGAACGAACTATGGCTACACCTTC.

Concerning this clone itself: Other DNA sequences in the same sample also yield this CDR3. This chain links TRBV5-1 with TRBJ2-7, with TRBD1 matching 9 bases. Germline CDR1 and CDR2: SGHRS and YFSETQ. Losses at the gene ends were 0 bases for V and 4 bases for J; bases not matched to a gene: 2. CDR3 length: 14 residues. The CDR3, as DNA: TGCGCCAGCAGCTTGGGGGGACAGGGTTACGAGCAGTACTTC. As protein: CASSLGGQGYEQYF.

This clone has more than one count but fewer than ten. The chain carries TRBV6-6 and TRBJ1-1; D might be TRBD1 (5 bases). Germline CDR1 reads MNHNY; CDR2 reads SVGAGI (reference sequence). V lost 0 bases and J lost 0, with 5 bases in between. CDR3 size: 14 residues. The CDR3 nucleotides read TGTGCCAGCAGTTACTCAGGGGTGAACACTGAAGCTTTCTTT. Its protein product is CASSYSGVNTEAFF.

This clone occurred once. This chain links TRBV27 with TRBJ2-5, with a tentative D call TRBD2 (5 bases). The CDR3 consists of 15 residues. V was shortened by 3 bases and J by 5 bases, with 16 bases between the two germline ends. CDR1 and CDR2 (germline): MNHEY, SMNVEV (reference sequence). Here the CDR3 DNA reads TGTGCCAGCAGTTTTCTAATCCTCCCGGGGGAGACCCAGTACTTC. Translated, it gives CASSFLILPGETQYF.

V is TRBV5-4 and J is TRBJ1-4; 9 bases line up with TRBD1. V lost 4 bases and J lost 3; bases outside the gene matches: 7. The CDR3 is 16 residues long. Germline V gene data show CDR1 as SGHNT and CDR2 as YYREEE (reference sequence). The CDR3 bases are TGTGCCAGCAGCGTTACAGGGGGCGCACCTAATGAAAAACTGTTTTTT. This encodes CASSVTGGAPNEKLFF.

This clone was observed many times. This chain links TRBV5-8 with TRBJ2-2; no definite D call. Germline V gives CDR1 SGHTS, CDR2 YDEGEE. V was pared by 0 bases and J by 3 bases, with 9 bases between. This CDR3 region has 15 residues. CDR3: CASSLGRSHTGELFF. The CDR3 DNA sequence: TGTGCCAGCAGCTTGGGTCGATCTCACACCGGGGAGCTGTTTTTT. Based on the CDR3 plus reference TRBV5-8 and TRBJ2-2, the full variable domain is EAGVTQSPTHLIKTRGQQATLRCSPISGHTSVYWYQQALGLGLQFLLWYDEGEERNRGNFPPRFSGRQFPNYSSELNVNALELEDSALYLCASSLGRSHTGELFFGEGSRLTVL.

This sequence joins TRBV10-2 and TRBJ2-3; D unresolved. The CDR3 extends over 15 amino acids. Germline CDR1 is WSHSY and CDR2 is SAAADI. Trimming removed 6 bases from V and 2 bases from J, with 15 bases in between. The CDR3 region is CASRDDWRPTDTQYF. The CDR3 region has the DNA TGCGCCAGCAGGGATGACTGGAGACCCACAGATACGCAGTATTTT.

Concerning this clone itself: An end of the junction does not agree with germline; a read error may underlie this. Here the CDR3 DNA reads TGTGCCAGCAGCTCCCGGGGAGGGGGCTTC. This sequence encodes CASSSRGGGF. This chain links TRBV5-5 with TRBJ2-7; D might be TRBD2 (7 bases). This CDR3 has 10 residues. Germline V gene lookup returns CDR1 SGHKS and CDR2 YYEKEE (reference sequence).